Presented here are 13 T cell receptor beta chains from one specimen sequenced in a study of T cells in localized non-small cell lung cancer. The repertoire was sequenced with immunoSEQ multiplex PCR; TCRdb's copy has only in-frame clones and lacks some. The data contain 40,000 or so clones, roughly 87% of them singletons. The sequencing here drew on peripheral blood, taken before any cancer treatment. These receptor sequences come from a male donor at least 60 years old with stage III squamous cell lung carcinoma.

This clone was detected once. The J gene is TRBJ2-2, the V gene TRBV19; tentative D call: TRBD2 (6 bases). The CDR3 sequence is 15 residues long. The V gene's germline CDR1 is LNHDA and CDR2 SQIVND (reference sequence). Trimming shortened V by 8 bases and J by 6 bases, and 19 bases separated the two germline ends. The CDR3 nucleotides read TGTGCCAGTGGGGCCCAGAGGCTAGCGTCCGGGGAGCTGTTTTTT. This gives the protein CASGAQRLASGELFF.

This chain links TRBV6-6 with TRBJ2-3, with D uncertain. The V end was cut by 2 bases, the J end by 6 bases, with 6 bases between. Germline assignment: CDR1 MNHNY and CDR2 SVGAGI (reference sequence). The CDR3 loop spans 12 amino acids. This chain's CDR3 is CASSYATDTQYF. The CDR3 DNA follows: TGTGCCAGCAGTTACGCGACGGATACGCAGTATTTT.

The chain links TRBV28 to TRBJ2-1; 12 nucleotides align to TRBD1. With V trimmed by 7 bases and J by 6 bases, 13 bases remained unmatched. This CDR3 comprises 17 residues. The germline gives CDR1 MDHEN, CDR2 SYDVKM. CDR3: CASTSPQAGQGANEQFF. The CDR3 region has the DNA TGTGCCAGCACCTCCCCGCAGGCGGGACAGGGGGCCAATGAGCAGTTCTTC.

The rearrangement links TRBV10-1 to TRBJ1-1; a weak D match, TRBD1 (5 bases). This CDR3 comprises 13 residues. Trimming removed 5 bases from V and 3 bases from J, with 10 bases in between. In germline, CDR1 is WNHNN, CDR2 SYGVQD (reference sequence). CDR3 loop: CASSLGGDTEAFF. The CDR3, as DNA: TGCGCCAGCAGTCTCGGGGGGGACACTGAAGCTTTCTTT.

V gene TRBV11-2 combines with J gene TRBJ1-1; no definite D call. This CDR3 has 15 amino acids. Between the trimmed V and J ends, which lost 0 bases and 0 bases, there was a span of 8 bases. Germline loops: CDR1 SGHAT, CDR2 FQNNGV. The CDR3 nucleotides are TGTGCCAGCAGCTTAGAATCGGGCATGAACACTGAAGCTTTCTTT. The encoded protein is CASSLESGMNTEAFF.

This clone was found a few times. This rearrangement joins TRBV29-1 to TRBJ1-1, with a tentative D call TRBD1 (6 bases). The ends were cut back, 7 bases at V and 1 base at J, with 13 bases in the middle. The CDR3 contains 13 residues. The V gene's germline CDR1 is SQVTM and CDR2 ANQGSEA. CDR3 sequence reads: CSAAQGTNTEAFF. CDR3 nucleotides: TGCAGCGCCGCCCAGGGGACGAACACTGAAGCTTTCTTT.

V and J are TRBV4-1 and TRBJ2-1, with D hard to call. The ends were cut back, 0 bases at V and 0 bases at J, with 9 bases in the middle. The CDR3 is made up of 16 amino acids. From germline, CDR1 is MGHRA and CDR2 YSYEKL. CDR3 DNA: TGCGCCAGCAGCCAAGATGAGAGTCACTCCTACAATGAGCAGTTCTTC. Translating gives CASSQDESHSYNEQFF.

This clone has only one observation. The chain is built from TRBV7-6 and TRBJ2-7; 10 positions match TRBD1. The CDR3 runs 15 residues. V dropped 4 bases and J dropped 3; count of bases not matched to a gene: 6. Germline loops: CDR1 SGHVS, CDR2 FNYEAQ. The CDR3 loop reads CASSYRDRGNYEQYF. The CDR3 DNA sequence: TGTGCCAGCAGCTACCGGGACAGGGGAAACTACGAGCAGTACTTC.

The chain links TRBV30 to TRBJ1-5, with TRBD1 as a possible D gene (5 bases). V was pared by 0 bases and J by 2 bases, with 23 bases between. The CDR3 is 19 residues long. Germline values: CDR1 GTSNPN, CDR2 SVGIG (reference sequence). Here the CDR3 DNA reads TGTGCCTGGAGTGTAATTGGAGGGACTGCTTCCAGAGGCAATCAGCCCCAGCATTTT. Translated: CAWSVIGGTASRGNQPQHF. Filled out from reference TRBV30 and TRBJ1-5, the complete variable domain reads SQTIHQWPATLVQPVGSPLSLECTVEGTSNPNLYWYRQAAGRGLQLLFYSVGIGQISSEVPQNLSASRPQDRQFILSSKKLLLSDSGFYLCAWSVIGGTASRGNQPQHFGDGTRLSIL.

The chain couples TRBV5-5 to TRBJ2-3; 9 bases are a match to TRBD1. Germline trimming cut 3 bases from V and 0 bases from J; bases unmatched to any gene: 5. From germline, CDR1 is SGHKS and CDR2 YYEKEE (reference sequence). CDR3 length: 16 amino acids. The CDR3 here is CASSYTGTGSTDTQYF. DNA for the CDR3: TGTGCCAGCAGCTACACCGGGACAGGGAGCACAGATACGCAGTATTTT. The full variable domain, its missing parts supplied by reference TRBV5-5 and TRBJ2-3, is DAGVTQSPTHLIKTRGQQVTLRCSPISGHKSVSWYQQVLGQGPQFIFQYYEKEERGRGNFPDRFSARQFPNYSSELNVNALLLGDSALYLCASSYTGTGSTDTQYFGPGTRLTVL.

CDR3 DNA sequence: TGTGCCAGCAGCACCGGGCCTCGAAGGACTGAAGCTTTCTTT. It encodes CASSTGPRRTEAFF. This sequence joins TRBV11-2 and TRBJ1-1; D is unresolved. CDR1 is SGHAT, CDR2 FQNNGV, per germline. V shed 5 bases and J shed 5 bases, with 15 bases lying between them. The length of the CDR3 is 14 residues.

The chain links TRBV25-1 to TRBJ1-1, with D possibly TRBD1 on 5 matching bases. Germline V gene sequence: CDR1 MGHDK, CDR2 SYGVNS. The V and J ends lost 2 bases and 5 bases respectively, with 9 bases between them. There are 13 residues in the CDR3. CDR3 in amino acids: CASSEPRATEAFF. DNA of the CDR3: TGTGCCAGCAGTGAACCCAGGGCAACTGAAGCTTTCTTT.

The genes are TRBV11-2 and TRBJ1-2; tentative D call: TRBD1 (6 bases). V lost 5 bases, J lost 7 bases, and 14 bases lay in between. The CDR3 runs to 13 residues. Germline V CDR1 and CDR2: SGHAT, FQNNGV. The CDR3 protein is CASSVGGGSGYTF. The CDR3 nucleotides are TGTGCCAGCAGCGTAGGTGGGGGCTCTGGCTACACCTTC.